Each of the 15 T cell receptor beta chains below was sequenced from the same sample in a study of shared clonotypes between healthy human individuals. Terminally differentiated effector memory CD45RA+ cells were excluded by CCR7 positive selection of CD45RO-negative cells. Clones were read by immunoSEQ multiplex PCR, and TCRdb kept only the in-frame ones, dropping some. Among over 2,000,000 clones listed, around 93% were seen once. Sequenced: naive CD8+ T cells from PBMCs. The receptor set was obtained from a man aged 18-30 years in good health. Some clones in this sample may be carry-over from other donors' samples.

The CDR3 sequence: CASSWQGMYEQYF. The CDR3 nucleotides are TGTGCCAGCAGCTGGCAGGGTATGTACGAGCAGTACTTC. V usage is TRBV11-2 and J usage is TRBJ2-7, with D possibly TRBD1 on 5 matching bases. The germline V gene encodes CDR1 SGHAT and CDR2 FQNNGV. Trimming shortened V by 4 bases and J by 4 bases, and 11 bases separated the two germline ends. This CDR3 has 13 residues.

This chain connects TRBV11-3 to TRBJ2-1; a weak D match, TRBD1 (6 bases). The CDR3 loop spans 15 amino acids. V shed 1 base and J shed 6 bases, with 13 bases lying between them. Germline V gene lookup returns CDR1 SGHNT and CDR2 YENEEA. CDR3: CASSLVGAQGNEQFF. The CDR3 DNA reads as TGTGCCAGCAGCTTAGTGGGGGCGCAGGGCAATGAGCAGTTCTTC.

This clone has a single count. The sample holds other DNA sequences that translate to the same CDR3. The gene calls are TRBV7-2 and TRBJ2-7; D remains unclear. V was trimmed by 5 bases and J by 3 bases, leaving 8 bases between them. The CDR3 loop spans 12 amino acids. CDR1 and CDR2 (germline): SGHTA, FQGNSA. This chain's CDR3 is CASSPRSYEQYF. DNA for the CDR3: TGTGCCAGCAGCCCACGGAGCTACGAGCAGTACTTC.

The gene calls are TRBV12-5 and TRBJ2-7, with 7 bases that match TRBD1. V lost 4 bases to trimming and J lost 7 bases; unmatched junction nucleotides: 7. This CDR3 contains 13 residues. Germline CDR1 and CDR2: LGHNT and FRNRAP. CDR3 DNA: TGTGCTAGTGGTTCCCTGGACAGGAGTGAGCAGTACTTC. Residues: CASGSLDRSEQYF.

The V call is TRBV11-2, the J call TRBJ2-1, with unresolved D. The CDR3 is 14 residues long. Germline CDR1 reads SGHAT; CDR2 reads FQNNGV. Trimming left V 5 bases short and J 12 bases short, with 20 bases between. The DNA for the CDR3 is TGTGCCAGCAGCCTATCAACCGCCTCTAGTAGGCAGTTCTTC. This gives the protein CASSLSTASSRQFF. The entire variable domain, with the rest obtained from reference TRBV11-2 and TRBJ2-1, is as follows: EAGVAQSPRYKIIEKRQSVAFWCNPISGHATLYWYQQILGQGPKLLIQFQNNGVVDDSQLPKDRFSAERLKGVDSTLKIQPAKLEDSAVYLCASSLSTASSRQFFGPGTRLTVL.

J is TRBJ1-2 and V is TRBV13, with D unresolved. V lost 1 base and J lost 0, with 12 bases in between. The germline V gene encodes CDR1 PRHDT and CDR2 FYEKMQ (reference sequence). The CDR3 runs 16 residues. The CDR3 DNA is TGTGCCAGCAGCTTAGAAGGCCCCGAAGCTAACTATGGCTACACCTTC. Protein: CASSLEGPEANYGYTF.

J is TRBJ2-7 and V is TRBV5-1; 7 bases fit TRBD1. This CDR3 is 14 amino acids long. The V gene's germline CDR1 is SGHRS and CDR2 YFSETQ. The ends lost 4 bases at V and 2 bases at J; junction bases unmatched: 6. CDR3 sequence: CASSARDSPYEQYF. The CDR3 nucleotides read TGCGCCAGCAGCGCCCGGGACAGCCCCTACGAGCAGTACTTC.

The rearrangement joins TRBV6-6 to TRBJ2-2; D gene ambiguous. Germline V gene lookup returns CDR1 MNHNY and CDR2 SVGAGI (reference sequence). This CDR3 comprises 14 residues. Trimming left V 7 bases short and J 6 bases short, with 15 bases between. CDR3 sequence: CASIWAGMAGELFF. CDR3 bases: TGTGCCAGCATCTGGGCTGGTATGGCCGGGGAGCTGTTTTTT.

This sequence joins TRBV7-9 and TRBJ1-4; 7 bases map to TRBD1. Germline values: CDR1 SEHNR, CDR2 FQNEAQ (reference sequence). The CDR3 extends over 18 amino acids. After removal of 5 bases from V and 0 bases from J, the junction contained 12 bases not matched to a gene. The CDR3 region has the DNA TGTGCCAGCAGCAAGGGGGCTCGGCCGTCTGCAACTAATGAAAAACTGTTTTTT. As protein: CASSKGARPSATNEKLFF. The full variable domain, rest sourced from reference TRBV7-9 and TRBJ1-4, is DTGVSQNPRHKITKRGQNVTFRCDPISEHNRLYWYRQTLGQGPEFLTYFQNEAQLEKSRLLSDRFSAERPKGSFSTLEIQRTEQGDSAMYLCASSKGARPSATNEKLFFGSGTQLSVL.

In nucleotides, the CDR3 is TGTGCCAGCCGGGACAGGGGTTTTTACTATGGCTACACCTTC. Amino acid sequence: CASRDRGFYYGYTF. V and J are TRBV6-5 and TRBJ1-2, with TRBD1 matching over 10 bases. The V and J ends lost 8 bases and 3 bases, in that order; junction bases with no gene match: 6. This CDR3 comprises 14 residues. Germline loops: CDR1 MNHEY, CDR2 SVGAGI.

The CDR3 sequence: CASSFTGVVGYYEQFF. CDR3 sequence (DNA): TGTGCCAGCAGCTTCACAGGGGTGGTTGGGTACTATGAGCAGTTCTTC. This sequence joins TRBV7-9 and TRBJ2-1; 7 bases are a match to TRBD1. CDR3 length: 16 amino acids. Germline lookup yields CDR1 SEHNR and CDR2 FQNEAQ (reference sequence). V shed 3 bases, J shed 8 bases, and the junction held 13 bases outside the gene matches.

This chain joins TRBV9 and TRBJ2-5, with D perhaps TRBD2 (6 bases). CDR1 and CDR2 (germline): SGDLS, YYNGEE. V dropped 4 bases and J dropped 2 bases, with 15 bases sitting between them. This CDR3 is built from 15 residues. This chain's CDR3 is CASSPVGGGQETQYF. DNA for the CDR3: TGTGCCAGCAGCCCCGTCGGGGGAGGACAAGAGACCCAGTACTTC.

The CDR3 loop is CASGRAQYF. The CDR3 DNA reads as TGTGCCAGCGGCCGAGCGCAGTATTTT. V gene TRBV28 combines with J gene TRBJ2-3; D unclear. The germline V gene encodes CDR1 MDHEN and CDR2 SYDVKM. The CDR3 is made up of 9 amino acids. V shed 8 bases and J shed 10 bases, with 7 bases lying between them.

The J gene is TRBJ1-1, the V gene TRBV9; D is perhaps TRBD1 (5 bases). Germline V gene sequence: CDR1 SGDLS, CDR2 YYNGEE. The ends were cut back, 3 bases at V and 4 bases at J, with 13 bases in the middle. This CDR3 region has 14 residues. This CDR3 is CASSEGPPGTEAFF. For the CDR3, the DNA is TGTGCCAGCAGCGAGGGGCCCCCGGGCACTGAAGCTTTCTTT.

The V call is TRBV19, the J call TRBJ2-5, with D perhaps given as TRBD1 or TRBD2 (5 bases each). V lost 5 bases, J lost 5 bases, and 21 bases lay in between. CDR1 and CDR2 from the germline V gene are LNHDA and SQIVND (reference sequence). The CDR3 loop spans 16 amino acids. The CDR3 nucleotides are TGTGCCAGTAGTTGGGGCTTTGGGGGAGAAGGTGAGACCCAGTACTTC. Protein sequence: CASSWGFGGEGETQYF.